This T cell receptor (beta chain) derives from a study of neoadjuvant nivolumab and ipilimumab in lung cancer. General study findings and limits: Compared with tumor-adjacent uninvolved lung, resected tumors showed greater richness and clonality.

In the case of this clone: What it recognizes is unknown.

Profiling relied on immunoSEQ multiplex PCR, and the TCRdb table lists in-frame clones only, not all of them. Altogether roughly 18,000 clones are present, about 87% being singletons, with the ten largest covering roughly 2%. The length of the CDR3 is 11 residues. CDR1 and CDR2 from the germline V gene are MNHNS and SASEGT. V dropped 9 bases and J dropped 7 bases, with 11 bases sitting between them. The sequence was collected from an adult with non-small cell lung cancer. The chain combines TRBV6-1 with TRBJ2-3; D is perhaps TRBD1 (5 bases). The specimen comprised peripheral blood, sampled before neoadjuvant nivolumab, alone or with ipilimumab. CDR3 nucleotides: TGTGCCAGTACGACAGCCTATACGCAGTATTTT. Its protein is CASTTAYTQYF.